This TCR beta chain was captured in a study of T-cell reconstitution after alpha-beta-depleted transplantation in children. The CDR3 spans 16 residues. Germline CDR1 is SEHNR and CDR2 is FQNEAQ (reference sequence). After removal of 7 bases from V and 3 bases from J, the junction contained 9 bases not matched to a gene. This clonotype was seen a handful of times. Construction of the TCRbeta library involved unique molecular identifiers. Using its own MiXCR run on the PCR reads, TCRdb lists one record per CDR3 protein. The sample consists of some 340,000 distinct CDR3 sequences, 10% of them appearing once.

The sequencing used PBMCs from the stem cell graft donor, collected from the stem cell graft. This clonotype originated in a human donor who donated a stem cell graft to a child with acute lymphoblastic leukemia. The V gene is TRBV7-9, the J gene TRBJ2-1; 10 nucleotides match TRBD1. In DNA, the CDR3 is TGTGCCAGCACCCGATGGACAGGGGGGAACTACAATGAGCAGTTCTTC. It translates to CASTRWTGGNYNEQFF.